The TCR beta chain described here comes from a study of T-cell memory formation after mild COVID-19. Findings and limits, study-wide: Researchers found some responding clones in pre-infection memory, a sign that cross-reactive memory joined.

MiXCR was run by TCRdb on the 5' RACE reads, yielding one entry per CDR3 protein. This repertoire shows tens of thousands of distinct CDR3 sequences, 10% to 15% found once; its top ten account for about 29%. This clonotype was seen at least ten times. Its antigen is unidentified. Trimming shortened V by 2 bases and J by 5 bases, and 11 bases separated the two germline ends. This CDR3 contains 13 residues. Germline V lookup: CDR1 SGHNT, CDR2 YYREEE (reference sequence). Sequenced sample: PBMCs or a T cell subset sorted from them (not recorded which). The sequence derives from an adult woman who had mild COVID-19 (a few samples of this study predate the infection). Cell type and time point are not known. The genes are TRBV5-4 and TRBJ2-7; D unresolved. The chain's CDR3 is CASSFGKVDEQYF. The CDR3 region has the DNA TGTGCCAGCAGCTTCGGTAAGGTTGACGAGCAGTACTTC.